Below are 10 T cell receptor beta chains sequenced from a single sample in a study of T cells in Graves' hyperthyroidism and ophthalmopathy. TCR beta CDR3 regions were amplified from RNA. Initially, a first-round RT-PCR of the TCR CDR3 employed the HTBI primer set. Each CDR3 protein is one row after TCRdb ran MiXCR on the multiplex PCR reads. The data hold a few hundred thousand distinct CDR3 sequences, with about 16% observed a single time. Sequenced sample: blood. These receptors were collected from a woman aged 30 to 39 with Graves' ophthalmopathy.

This clonotype was picked up a small number of times. The chain carries TRBV24-1 and TRBJ2-2; D unclear. Germline assignment: CDR1 KGHDR and CDR2 SFDVKD. Trimming took 5 bases from V and 1 from J, leaving 10 bases between them. The CDR3 extends over 15 amino acids. The CDR3 reads CATSGDKRNTGELFF. The DNA of the CDR3 is TGTGCCACCAGTGGTGACAAAAGGAACACCGGGGAGCTGTTTTTT.

This clonotype was recorded at least ten times. This chain links TRBV28 with TRBJ2-5; 7 nucleotides match TRBD1. This CDR3 has 16 residues. With 4 bases clipped from V and 0 bases from J, the junction kept 8 bases outside the gene matches. Per germline, CDR1 MDHEN and CDR2 SYDVKM. The CDR3 protein is CASSYPGQMYQETQYF. In DNA form, the CDR3 reads TGTGCCAGCAGTTATCCGGGACAGATGTACCAAGAGACCCAGTACTTC.

This clonotype was detected many times. The chain is built from TRBV28 and TRBJ2-2, with TRBD2 matching 7 bases. Unmatched junction bases numbered 5, after V lost 5 bases and J lost 2 bases. CDR3 length equals 15 residues. Germline CDR1 is MDHEN and CDR2 is SYDVKM. The CDR3 reads CASSLPGGNTGELFF. The CDR3 coding sequence is TGTGCCAGCAGTCTCCCGGGAGGAAACACCGGGGAGCTGTTTTTT. The full variable domain, with the rest looked up from reference TRBV28 and TRBJ2-2, is DVKVTQSSRYLVKRTGEKVFLECVQDMDHENMFWYRQDPGLGLRLIYFSYDVKMKEKGDIPEGYSVSREKKERFSLILESASTNQTSMYLCASSLPGGNTGELFFGEGSRLTVL.

This clonotype came up a few times. The rearrangement links TRBV29-1 to TRBJ2-3; no clear D gene. V gave up 6 bases and J gave up 4 bases, with 14 bases separating them. The CDR3 contains 13 residues. In germline, CDR1 is SQVTM, CDR2 ANQGSEA. The CDR3 reads CSVSKGSPDTQYF. CDR3 DNA: TGCAGCGTCTCGAAAGGAAGCCCAGATACGCAGTATTTT.

The sample holds many counts of this clonotype. The chain employs TRBV6-2 or TRBV6-3 and TRBJ2-1; D is perhaps TRBD2 (5 bases). With 6 bases removed from V and 7 bases from J, the gap between germline ends came to 7 bases. The CDR3 is 11 residues long. CDR1 is MNHEY and CDR2 is SVGEGT in the germline V gene. The CDR3 loop reads CASSRGNEQFF. The DNA for the CDR3 is TGTGCCAGCAGCCGAGGGAATGAGCAGTTCTTC.

This clonotype has ten or more counts. This rearrangement joins TRBV28 to TRBJ1-2; D might be TRBD1 (5 bases). V shed 10 bases and J shed 4 bases, with 13 bases lying between them. The CDR3 is 12 residues long. Germline CDR1 MDHEN, CDR2 SYDVKM. CDR3 sequence (DNA): TGTGCCACGCCGGGACGGACCTATGGCTACACCTTC. Translating gives CATPGRTYGYTF.

The chain links TRBV18 to TRBJ2-5, with a tentative D call TRBD1 (6 bases). The CDR3 runs to 14 residues. Germline CDR1 and CDR2: KGHSH and LQKENI. V lost 6 bases and J lost 4, with 15 bases in between. DNA of the CDR3: TGTGCCAGCTCTCCCTCACAGGGTAGAGAGACCCAGTACTTC. The encoded protein is CASSPSQGRETQYF. Together with reference TRBV18 and TRBJ2-5, the CDR3 gives the full variable domain: NAGVMQNPRHLVRRRGQEARLRCSPMKGHSHVYWYRQLPEEGLKFMVYLQKENIIDESGMPKERFSAEFPKEGPSILRIQQVVRGDSAAYFCASSPSQGRETQYFGPGTRLLVL.

Ten or more counts support this clonotype. The chain's CDR3 is CASTRTEYNEQFF. The DNA of the CDR3 is TGTGCCAGCACTAGGACAGAGTACAATGAGCAGTTCTTC. This chain connects TRBV28 to TRBJ2-1, with TRBD1 as a possible D gene (6 bases). This CDR3 has 13 residues. The V end lost 7 bases, the J end lost 4 bases, and 11 bases lay between the germline ends. Per germline, CDR1 MDHEN and CDR2 SYDVKM. The full variable domain, in which reference TRBV28 and TRBJ2-1 provide the parts outside the CDR3, is DVKVTQSSRYLVKRTGEKVFLECVQDMDHENMFWYRQDPGLGLRLIYFSYDVKMKEKGDIPEGYSVSREKKERFSLILESASTNQTSMYLCASTRTEYNEQFFGPGTRLTVL.

About this clonotype: The junction and the germline gene differ at one end; a read error may be behind it. The rearrangement uses TRBV29-1 and TRBJ1-2; D is perhaps TRBD1 (6 bases). The CDR3 sequence is 13 residues long. Germline values: CDR1 SQVTM, CDR2 ANQGSEA. As DNA, the CDR3 is TGCAGCTTTGAGTCACGACAGGTTATGGGCTACACCTTC. Translation gives CSFESRQVMGYTF.

The V call is TRBV20-1, the J call TRBJ2-1; 10 bases fit TRBD2. V shed 5 bases and J 3 bases; nucleotides not matched to a gene: 13. CDR1 is DFQATT, CDR2 SNEGSKA, per germline (reference sequence). This CDR3 is 17 amino acids long. This CDR3 is CSADPDGASGSYNEQFF. The CDR3 nucleotides read TGCAGTGCTGACCCGGATGGGGCTAGCGGGAGCTACAATGAGCAGTTCTTC.